The present entry profiles one T cell receptor beta chain with its context. Its antigen remains unknown. This record belongs to a study of cytomegalovirus exposure and HLA in healthy donors. V gave up 0 bases and J gave up 4 bases; unmatched junction bases: 8. This CDR3 comprises 16 residues. CDR1 is SGDLS, CDR2 YYNGEE, per germline. Donors consisted of healthy bone marrow donors. Amplification used 60 Vbeta primers and 13 Jbeta primers. Per the authors' pipeline: Counted up in a later analysis, unique TCR beta chains came to roughly 80 million, with around 10 million shared. Assay used: immunoSEQ multiplex PCR; TCRdb lists only in-frame clones, some missing. D and trimming come from the DNA, and the V and J calls and clone size come from that table. The data hold under 200,000 clones, with 65% to 90% observed a single time. Study results and limitations: Investigators reported approximately 150 TCR beta chains as tied to cytomegalovirus. Specificity of a few CMV-associated chains for CMV antigens was verified in vitro.

The chain joins TRBV9 to TRBJ1-2; TRBD1 matches at 8 bases. The sequence derives from a man aged 35 to 55 in good health and CMV-seropositive. Sequenced: PBMCs. CDR3 nucleotide sequence: TGTGCCAGCAGCGTAGGGGCACAGGGGGAAGGCTATGGCTACACCTTC. Translating it yields CASSVGAQGEGYGYTF.